The 5 T cell receptor beta chains presented below share a single source sample, sequenced in a study of blood T cell repertoires in COVID-19. TCRdb keeps only in-frame clones here, not all; method: immunoSEQ multiplex PCR. The sample shows about 110,000 clones, around four fifths of them seen only once. Sequencing used peripheral blood. The receptors here all came from a woman between 65 and 79 years old with acute or convalescent COVID-19.

The rearrangement uses TRBV9 and TRBJ2-7; 10 bases line up with TRBD2. Germline CDR1 reads SGDLS; CDR2 reads YYNGEE. After removal of 0 bases from V and 5 bases from J, the junction contained 8 bases not matched to a gene. The CDR3 totals 16 residues. CDR3 sequence (DNA): TGTGCCAGCAGCGTAGAACAGGCTAGCGGGAGAAACGAGCAGTACTTC. Translating it yields CASSVEQASGRNEQYF.

The chain has TRBV11-3 and TRBJ1-6; no clear D gene. Trimming left V 0 bases short and J 7 bases short, with 7 bases between. Germline V gives CDR1 SGHNT, CDR2 YENEEA. CDR3 size: 14 residues. CDR3 bases: TGTGCCAGCAGCTTAGACGGGAACAATTCACCCCTCCACTTT. Its protein is CASSLDGNNSPLHF.

The chain combines TRBV7-2 with TRBJ1-1; tentatively, D is TRBD1 (5 bases). The CDR3 runs to 15 residues. V was clipped by 2 bases and J by 1 base, with 11 bases between them. CDR1 SGHTA and CDR2 FQGNSA come from the germline V gene. The CDR3 sequence: CASSLQGAGNTEAFF. CDR3 DNA: TGTGCCAGCAGCTTACAAGGGGCTGGGAACACTGAAGCTTTCTTT.

The J gene is TRBJ1-2, the V gene TRBV15, with D unclear. V was shortened by 1 base and J by 0 bases, with 9 bases between the two germline ends. Germline-derived CDR1 and CDR2 are LNHNV and YYDKDF (reference sequence). The length of the CDR3 is 15 residues. CDR3 in DNA: TGTGCCACCAGCAGAGGAGGCGGGACTAACTATGGCTACACCTTC. It is translated as CATSRGGGTNYGYTF.

The V and J genes are TRBV7-9 and TRBJ1-2, with 8 nucleotides matching TRBD1. V shed 5 bases and J 8 bases; nucleotides not matched to a gene: 7. Germline V gene sequence: CDR1 SEHNR, CDR2 FQNEAQ (reference sequence). CDR3 length: 13 residues. The chain's CDR3 is CASSHRGGRGYTF. Written as DNA, the CDR3 is TGTGCCAGCAGCCACAGGGGGGGTCGCGGCTACACCTTC.